The entry below gives a single T cell receptor (beta chain) sequence along with its context. This entry belongs to a study of blood T cell repertoires in COVID-19. In germline, CDR1 is SGHAT, CDR2 FQDESV (reference sequence). This CDR3 is built from 15 residues. Deletions cut 2 bases from V and 2 bases from J, with 9 bases between. In the original workflow: By means of reference gene primer amplification, nucleated cell counts were estimated. The assay was immunoSEQ multiplex PCR, and TCRdb's table has in-frame clones only and misses some. That table furnishes V, J and clone size, whereas the DNA furnished D and trimming. The sample includes a few hundred thousand clones, 82% seen only once; the top ten take around 3.4%.

This TCR derives from a woman aged 60-75 years who had recovered from COVID-19. The rearrangement uses TRBV11-1 and TRBJ1-4; D might be TRBD1 (5 bases). The sequencing sample was made of PBMCs or T cells enriched from blood (not recorded which). The DNA of the CDR3 is TGTGCCAGCAGCTTAACAGGTCGTACTAATGAAAAACTGTTTTTT. Protein sequence: CASSLTGRTNEKLFF.